A single sample is the source of the 20 T cell receptor beta chains below, sequenced in a study of OX40 agonist ivuxolimab in advanced cancers. Sequencing used immunoSEQ multiplex PCR; TCRdb keeps in-frame clones, though not all of them. The sample consists of some 15,000 clones, approximately 75% of them appearing once. The source was CD4+ or CD8+ T cells sorted from blood, collected in a trial of the OX40 agonist ivuxolimab. The receptors come from an adult with an advanced solid tumor such as melanoma, head and neck, liver or kidney cancer.

This clone was observed a handful of times. The V call is TRBV7-9, the J call TRBJ2-3; 8 bases line up with TRBD2. Germline assignment: CDR1 SEHNR and CDR2 FQNEAQ (reference sequence). V shed 7 bases and J 2 bases; nucleotides not matched to a gene: 11. The CDR3 runs to 16 residues. The CDR3 here is CASTYLGTRATDTQYF. CDR3 DNA sequence: TGTGCCAGCACTTATCTAGGGACTAGGGCCACAGATACGCAGTATTTT. Complete variable domain (other parts from reference TRBV7-9 and TRBJ2-3): DTGVSQNPRHKITKRGQNVTFRCDPISEHNRLYWYRQTLGQGPEFLTYFQNEAQLEKSRLLSDRFSAERPKGSFSTLEIQRTEQGDSAMYLCASTYLGTRATDTQYFGPGTRLTVL.

This clone qualifies as large. The same CDR3 also results from other DNA sequences found in this sample. The chain couples TRBV6-5 to TRBJ2-7; D uncertain. Germline V gene data show CDR1 as MNHEY and CDR2 as SVGAGI. The CDR3 loop spans 14 amino acids. V lost 2 bases to trimming and J lost 3 bases, with 11 bases between them. CDR3 sequence reads: CASSYEGVYYEQYF. CDR3 sequence (DNA): TGTGCCAGCAGTTACGAAGGAGTCTACTACGAGCAGTACTTC.

This chain connects TRBV6-5 to TRBJ2-5, with 7 bases fitting TRBD1. V lost 5 bases, J lost 0 bases, and 3 bases stayed unmatched. This CDR3 comprises 14 residues. CDR1 MNHEY and CDR2 SVGAGI come from the germline V gene. DNA of the CDR3: TGTGCCAGCAGTCCGGGACAGCACCAAGAGACCCAGTACTTC. Its translation: CASSPGQHQETQYF.

This clone was observed a handful of times. V and J are TRBV4-1 and TRBJ2-3, with 9 bases matching TRBD1. Germline V lookup: CDR1 MGHRA, CDR2 YSYEKL. After removal of 5 bases from V and 6 bases from J, the junction contained 6 bases not matched to a gene. This CDR3 region has 14 residues. The CDR3 sequence is CASSGRDREDTQYF. The CDR3 nucleotides read TGCGCCAGCAGCGGCCGGGACAGGGAGGATACGCAGTATTTT.

In this sample, this clone turned up once. The chain is built from TRBV7-9 and TRBJ2-1; 7 nucleotides match TRBD2. Germline V lookup: CDR1 SEHNR, CDR2 FQNEAQ (reference sequence). This CDR3 is 16 amino acids long. With 1 base clipped from V and 7 bases from J, the junction kept 10 bases outside the gene matches. The CDR3 region is CASSLGGAGTTNEQFF. CDR3 DNA sequence: TGTGCCAGCAGCTTAGGAGGAGCGGGAACGACAAATGAGCAGTTCTTC.

CDR3 residues: CASTLLAGGYNEQFF. The CDR3, as DNA: TGTGCCAGCACCCTACTAGCGGGAGGCTACAATGAGCAGTTCTTC. J is TRBJ2-1 and V is TRBV6-1, with TRBD2 identical over 12 bases. V gave up 7 bases and J gave up 3 bases; unmatched junction bases: 4. This CDR3 comprises 15 residues. Per germline, CDR1 MNHNS and CDR2 SASEGT.

This chain joins TRBV19 and TRBJ1-1, with TRBD1 matching 8 bases. Germline V gene data show CDR1 as LNHDA and CDR2 as SQIVND (reference sequence). This CDR3 is built from 16 residues. With V trimmed by 3 bases and J by 0 bases, 6 bases remained unmatched. CDR3 loop: CASSMRQGAMNTEAFF. The CDR3 DNA follows: TGTGCCAGTAGTATGCGTCAGGGGGCAATGAACACTGAAGCTTTCTTT.

This clone has a single count. This chain joins TRBV6-6 and TRBJ2-6; D remains unclear. The V end lost 7 bases, the J end lost 1 base, and 8 bases lay between the germline ends. The CDR3 is 14 residues long. Germline loops: CDR1 MNHNY, CDR2 SVGAGI (reference sequence). CDR3 bases: TGTGCCAGCAACAAAGGGTCTGGGGCCAACGTCCTGACTTTC. Protein: CASNKGSGANVLTF.

This clone has a single count. V and J are TRBV7-6 and TRBJ2-1; no clear D. Trimming left V 1 base short and J 8 bases short, with 15 bases between. This CDR3 has 15 residues. Germline V gene sequence: CDR1 SGHVS, CDR2 FNYEAQ. CDR3 amino acids: CASSLGSSPPDEQFF. DNA of the CDR3: TGTGCCAGCAGCTTAGGATCTTCCCCCCCCGATGAGCAGTTCTTC.

This clone came up a few times. V gene TRBV7-9 combines with J gene TRBJ1-4; the match to TRBD1 covers 9 bases. Trimming at V came to 5 bases and at J to 10 bases, leaving 14 bases not matched to a gene. Germline loops: CDR1 SEHNR, CDR2 FQNEAQ (reference sequence). The CDR3 spans 16 residues. CDR3 in amino acids: CASSPLLGQGDGKLFF. DNA of the CDR3: TGTGCCAGCAGCCCGCTATTGGGACAGGGAGACGGAAAACTGTTTTTT.

This chain joins TRBV7-3 and TRBJ2-5; 7 positions match TRBD1. Germline lookup yields CDR1 SGHTA and CDR2 FQGTGA. The CDR3 has 15 amino acids. J gave up 5 bases and V 5 bases, and 11 bases lay outside the gene matches. The CDR3 reads CASSLSDRAGETQYF. The CDR3 DNA follows: TGTGCCAGCAGCCTCTCAGACAGGGCAGGCGAGACCCAGTACTTC. Full variable domain (rest looked up from reference TRBV7-3 and TRBJ2-5): GAGVSQTPSNKVTEKGKYVELRCDPISGHTALYWYRQSLGQGPEFLIYFQGTGAADDSGLPNDRFFAVRPEGSVSTLKIQRTERGDSAVYLCASSLSDRAGETQYFGPGTRLLVL.

The table lists this clone with a count of one. The J gene is TRBJ2-1, the V gene TRBV27, with 8 bases lining up with TRBD2. Germline loops: CDR1 MNHEY, CDR2 SMNVEV (reference sequence). Trimming cost V 2 bases and J 4 bases; bases outside gene matches: 4. The CDR3 is 15 residues long. The CDR3 region is CASSLSVAGYNEQFF. The CDR3 DNA sequence: TGTGCCAGCAGTTTAAGTGTAGCGGGATACAATGAGCAGTTCTTC.

This clone was observed a few times. The identical CDR3 is also encoded by other nucleotide sequences in the sample. The chain joins TRBV7-9 to TRBJ2-7; no definite D call. The CDR3 sequence is 13 residues long. Germline CDR1 is SEHNR and CDR2 is FQNEAQ (reference sequence). The germline V and J ends were trimmed by 3 bases and 0 bases, with 6 bases remaining between them. CDR3 sequence: CASSFPSSYEQYF. CDR3 nucleotide sequence: TGTGCCAGCAGCTTCCCCTCCTCCTACGAGCAGTACTTC. Full variable domain (rest looked up from reference TRBV7-9 and TRBJ2-7): DTGVSQNPRHKITKRGQNVTFRCDPISEHNRLYWYRQTLGQGPEFLTYFQNEAQLEKSRLLSDRFSAERPKGSFSTLEIQRTEQGDSAMYLCASSFPSSYEQYFGPGTRLTVT.

The V gene is TRBV6-5, the J gene TRBJ2-7; TRBD2 matches at 9 bases. V lost 1 base to trimming and J lost 6 bases; unmatched junction nucleotides: 4. Germline V gives CDR1 MNHEY, CDR2 SVGAGI. The CDR3 runs to 14 residues. CDR3 loop: CASSYWREGPEQYF. The DNA for the CDR3 is TGTGCCAGCAGTTACTGGCGGGAGGGCCCCGAGCAGTACTTC.

The V and J genes are TRBV2 and TRBJ2-7; 10 nucleotides align to TRBD2. Germline V gene sequence: CDR1 SNHLY, CDR2 FYNNEI. This CDR3 contains 19 residues. V lost 2 bases, J lost 0 bases, and 13 bases stayed unmatched. The CDR3 region is CASSEWGLAGGPSSYEQYF. CDR3 DNA sequence: TGTGCCAGCAGTGAATGGGGGTTAGCGGGAGGCCCGTCCTCCTACGAGCAGTACTTC.

This chain links TRBV6-1 with TRBJ1-4, with 7 bases lining up with TRBD1. Unmatched junction bases numbered 5, after V lost 2 bases and J lost 8 bases. Germline V gives CDR1 MNHNS, CDR2 SASEGT. The CDR3 covers 14 residues. In DNA form, the CDR3 reads TGTGCCAGCAGTGAACGGACAGGACCAGAAAAACTGTTTTTT. This gives the protein CASSERTGPEKLFF.

The CDR3: CASGPTRGLFTDTQYF. The CDR3 nucleotides are TGTGCTAGTGGTCCCACCAGGGGTCTTTTCACAGATACGCAGTATTTT. The V and J genes are TRBV12-5 and TRBJ2-3, with D possibly TRBD1 on 6 matching bases. Trimming took off 5 bases at V and 2 bases at J, with 17 bases between the two ends. CDR3 length equals 16 residues. Per germline, CDR1 LGHNT and CDR2 FRNRAP.

This chain links TRBV6-4 with TRBJ2-6; possible D gene TRBD1, 6 bases. Looked up from germline, CDR1 is MRHNA and CDR2 is SNTAGT. V lost 0 bases and J lost 4, with 10 bases in between. The CDR3 is made up of 16 amino acids. The CDR3 is CASSDSETGGANVLTF. CDR3 DNA sequence: TGTGCCAGCAGTGACTCGGAAACAGGGGGGGCCAACGTCCTGACTTTC.

The chain has TRBV5-6 and TRBJ2-5; no clear D. The CDR3 is 11 amino acids. Trimming removed 5 bases at V and 7 bases at J, with 9 bases between. The germline V gene has CDR1 SGHDT and CDR2 YYEEEE. CDR3: CASSESGTQYF. DNA of the CDR3: TGTGCCAGCAGTGAAAGTGGGACCCAGTACTTC.

The chain uses TRBV14 and TRBJ1-3, with D possibly matching TRBD1 (5 bases). V lost 3 bases and J lost 1, with 13 bases in between. The germline V gene encodes CDR1 SGHDN and CDR2 FVKESK. The CDR3 contains 16 residues. CDR3 sequence (DNA): TGTGCCAGCAGCCAGGCCGGGCGGGGGTCTGGAAACACCATATATTTT. It translates to CASSQAGRGSGNTIYF.